The entry below describes one T cell receptor beta chain. The germline gives CDR1 SNHLY, CDR2 FYNNEI. Trimming cost V 6 bases and J 2 bases, with 11 bases left between them. The CDR3 spans 13 residues. Seattle's enrolled individuals joined amid active infection and were then monitored longitudinally. This record belongs to a study of blood T cell repertoires in COVID-19. At the level of the study: Acute-phase and convalescent COVID-19 samples originated in the United States, Italy and Spain.

How the authors handled the data: How many nucleated cells were present was estimated from reference gene primer amplification. Repertoires were generated with immunoSEQ multiplex PCR, while TCRdb's copy carries only in-frame clones and drops some. V, J and clone size are taken as reported in that table, and D and trimming were inferred from the DNA itself. The profile shows about 250,000 clones, around 87% of them singletons. Sequenced sample: peripheral blood. The V call is TRBV2, the J call TRBJ2-7, with a possible D match to TRBD1 (5 bases). The sequence derives from an older woman with COVID-19, enrolled during active disease. The CDR3 sequence: CASSQGVTYEQYF. The CDR3 nucleotides are TGTGCCAGCAGCCAAGGGGTCACCTACGAGCAGTACTTC.